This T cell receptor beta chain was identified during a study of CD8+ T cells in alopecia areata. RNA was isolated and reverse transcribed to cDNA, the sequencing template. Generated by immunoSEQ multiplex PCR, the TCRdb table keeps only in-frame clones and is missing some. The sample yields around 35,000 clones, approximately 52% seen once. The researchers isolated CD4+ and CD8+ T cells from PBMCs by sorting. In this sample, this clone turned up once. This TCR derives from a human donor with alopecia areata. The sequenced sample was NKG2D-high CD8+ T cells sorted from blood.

In nucleotides, the CDR3 is TGTGCCAGCAGCTCGTTCACGAGGGACGGAGCAACTAATGAAAAACTGTTTTTT. It codes for CASSSFTRDGATNEKLFF. The chain joins TRBV7-8 to TRBJ1-4; the D gene is possibly TRBD1 (5 bases). Germline assignment: CDR1 SGHVS and CDR2 FQNEAQ. CDR3 size: 18 residues. The germline V and J ends were trimmed by 4 bases and 0 bases, with 18 bases remaining between them.